This T cell receptor (beta chain) originates from a study of T cell clones after liver transplantation. Across the study: Tolerance: complete withdrawal held at least one year, liver enzymes staying within twice normal. Samples came pre-transplant, pre-randomization before withdrawal, and post-randomization after withdrawal ended.

Sequencing used immunoSEQ multiplex PCR; TCRdb keeps in-frame clones, though not all of them. The sample lists roughly 17,000 clones; over 75% were seen once. Whole-study results and caveats: In two subjects, few donor cells limited the measurable donor-reactive repertoire.

As for this clone: The antigen is not known.

The source was CD8+ T cells from blood, collected less than 50 months after liver transplant. This TCR derives from a human patient who received a liver transplant. The graft donor may be the source of some T cells.

The CDR3 region is CASSPGVGELFF. The CDR3 DNA reads TGTGCCAGCAGTCCCGGCGTCGGGGAGCTGTTTTTT. The chain employs TRBV6-5 and TRBJ2-2; D unresolved. CDR1 is MNHEY and CDR2 is SVGAGI in the germline V gene. Trimming cost V 5 bases and J 7 bases, with 8 bases left between them. This CDR3 has 12 amino acids.